The rows below give T cell receptor beta chains drawn from one sample of a study of blood T cell repertoires in COVID-19. Libraries were prepared by immunoSEQ multiplex PCR; TCRdb keeps only in-frame clonotypes and omits some of them. The sample contains around 230,000 clones, under 90% of which appear only once. Sequencing used peripheral blood. All receptors derive from a man over 45 with COVID-19, enrolled during active disease. Both conserved end residues are part of each CDR3. A D gene is named only where the DNA matches it firmly. Expanded clones are given a class, and other clones once, few, many or no size at all.

J gene	D gene	V gene	clone size	CDR3 DNA	CDR3 protein
TRBJ1-6	TRBD1	TRBV30	NA	TGTGCCTGGTGCATAGGAGGGACAGGGTTGCTTTCACCCCTCCACTTT	CAWCIGGTGLLSPLHF
TRBJ2-5	TRBD1	TRBV15	NA	TGTGCCACCAGCAGCTACCAGGGGGCCCAAGAGACCCAGTACTTC	CATSSYQGAQETQYF
TRBJ1-1	NA	TRBV10-3	NA	TGTGCCATCAGAGAAACGGGGGGGCTGGGGAAGGAGGCTTTCTTT	CAIRETGGLGKEAFF
TRBJ2-1	TRBD1	TRBV27	NA	TGTGCCAGCAGTTTATCTACCCTCCAGAGGGGGCTAGCAGGAAACAATGAGCAGTTCTTC	CASSLSTLQRGLAGNNEQFF
TRBJ2-3	NA	TRBV6-2/TRBV6-3	NA	TGTGCCAGCAGTTATCGGTATCCCAGCACAGATACGCAGTATTTT	CASSYRYPSTDTQYF
TRBJ2-2	TRBD2	TRBV19	NA	TGTGCCACAAGGACTAGCGGGTTGAAGAACACCGGGGAGCTGTTTTTT	CATRTSGLKNTGELFF
TRBJ2-5	TRBD1	TRBV5-6	once	TGTGCCAGCAGCTTGACAGGGACAGGGGGCGCACAAGAGACCCAGTACTTC	CASSLTGTGGAQETQYF
TRBJ2-7	TRBD1	TRBV29-1	NA	TGCAGCGTGGGGACAGGGAGCTCCTACGAGCAGTACTTC	CSVGTGSSYEQYF
TRBJ1-4	TRBD1	TRBV4-2	NA	TGTGCCAGCAGCCAGCAGGGGGCTAATGAAAAACTGTTTTTT	CASSQQGANEKLFF
TRBJ2-7	TRBD2	TRBV20-1	NA	TGCAGTGCTAGTGTCACTAGCGGAAATTCCTACGAGCAGTACTTC	CSASVTSGNSYEQYF
TRBJ2-3	NA	TRBV7-3	NA	TGTGCCAGCAGCCAACAAGGAGCCGGAGATACGCAGTATTTT	CASSQQGAGDTQYF
TRBJ2-2	TRBD2	TRBV27	once	TGTGCCAGCAGAAGGAGGACTAGCGGAAAGACCGGGGAGCTGTTTTTT	CASRRRTSGKTGELFF
TRBJ2-7	TRBD1	TRBV14	NA	TGTGCCACCTCGGACAGGCCCTCGGGAAAGCAGTACTTC	CATSDRPSGKQYF
TRBJ1-1	TRBD1	TRBV4-2	NA	TGTGCCAGCAGCCAACAGGGACAGGGGGCGCTGGGCACTGAAGCTTTCTTT	CASSQQGQGALGTEAFF
TRBJ2-7	TRBD1	TRBV19	NA	TGTGCCAGTAGTGCGGGACAGGGCGGCGAGCAGTACTTC	CASSAGQGGEQYF
TRBJ2-7	NA	TRBV5-6	NA	TGTGCCAGCAGCTTGGTTAGCCTAGCCTGGAGCGAGCAGTACTTC	CASSLVSLAWSEQYF
TRBJ2-7	NA	TRBV5-8	NA	TGTGCCAGCACCACGTATGGCAGGGCTCCCTACGAGCAGTACTTC	CASTTYGRAPYEQYF
TRBJ1-4	NA	TRBV9	NA	TGTGCCAGCAGCGTTGAGGGTGCAACTAATGAAAAACTGTTTTTT	CASSVEGATNEKLFF
TRBJ2-7	TRBD1	TRBV4-2	NA	TGTGCCAGCAGCCAAAAGGTAGACAGGGGCCCCTCCTACGAGCAGTACTTC	CASSQKVDRGPSYEQYF
TRBJ1-6	NA	TRBV7-9	NA	TGTGCCAGCAGCTTAGGCCCACAGGTTTCACCCCTCCACTTT	CASSLGPQVSPLHF
TRBJ2-2	TRBD2	TRBV18	NA	TGTGCCAGCTCACCACTTATCCTAGCGGGGGATACGAACACCGGGGAGCTGTTTTTT	CASSPLILAGDTNTGELFF
TRBJ2-7	TRBD2	TRBV18	NA	TGTGCCAGCTCATCAATAACGGGACTAGCGGGAGGTGAGCAGTACTTC	CASSSITGLAGGEQYF
TRBJ2-6	TRBD1	TRBV5-4	NA	TGTGCCAGCAGCTCACCGGGACAGAGCTCTGGGGCCAACGTCCTGACTTTC	CASSSPGQSSGANVLTF
TRBJ1-6	NA	TRBV28	NA	TGTGCCAGCACCCCTGGGCCGAGACAGGTGAATTCACCCCTCCACTTT	CASTPGPRQVNSPLHF
TRBJ1-6	NA	TRBV6-4	NA	TGTGCCAGCAGTGAAGCTTTCCGGGAATCACCCCTCCACTTT	CASSEAFRESPLHF
TRBJ2-2	TRBD1	TRBV18	NA	TGTGCCAGCTCACCGAGGGGACAGGGAGCGAACACCGGGGAGCTGTTTTTT	CASSPRGQGANTGELFF
TRBJ2-6	TRBD1	TRBV9	NA	TGTGCCAGCACCGGAGCAGGGGGTGGTGGGGCCAACGTCCTGACTTTC	CASTGAGGGGANVLTF
TRBJ1-1	NA	TRBV9	NA	TGTGCCAGCAGCGTAAGCTGGACAAAGAACACTGAAGCTTTCTTT	CASSVSWTKNTEAFF